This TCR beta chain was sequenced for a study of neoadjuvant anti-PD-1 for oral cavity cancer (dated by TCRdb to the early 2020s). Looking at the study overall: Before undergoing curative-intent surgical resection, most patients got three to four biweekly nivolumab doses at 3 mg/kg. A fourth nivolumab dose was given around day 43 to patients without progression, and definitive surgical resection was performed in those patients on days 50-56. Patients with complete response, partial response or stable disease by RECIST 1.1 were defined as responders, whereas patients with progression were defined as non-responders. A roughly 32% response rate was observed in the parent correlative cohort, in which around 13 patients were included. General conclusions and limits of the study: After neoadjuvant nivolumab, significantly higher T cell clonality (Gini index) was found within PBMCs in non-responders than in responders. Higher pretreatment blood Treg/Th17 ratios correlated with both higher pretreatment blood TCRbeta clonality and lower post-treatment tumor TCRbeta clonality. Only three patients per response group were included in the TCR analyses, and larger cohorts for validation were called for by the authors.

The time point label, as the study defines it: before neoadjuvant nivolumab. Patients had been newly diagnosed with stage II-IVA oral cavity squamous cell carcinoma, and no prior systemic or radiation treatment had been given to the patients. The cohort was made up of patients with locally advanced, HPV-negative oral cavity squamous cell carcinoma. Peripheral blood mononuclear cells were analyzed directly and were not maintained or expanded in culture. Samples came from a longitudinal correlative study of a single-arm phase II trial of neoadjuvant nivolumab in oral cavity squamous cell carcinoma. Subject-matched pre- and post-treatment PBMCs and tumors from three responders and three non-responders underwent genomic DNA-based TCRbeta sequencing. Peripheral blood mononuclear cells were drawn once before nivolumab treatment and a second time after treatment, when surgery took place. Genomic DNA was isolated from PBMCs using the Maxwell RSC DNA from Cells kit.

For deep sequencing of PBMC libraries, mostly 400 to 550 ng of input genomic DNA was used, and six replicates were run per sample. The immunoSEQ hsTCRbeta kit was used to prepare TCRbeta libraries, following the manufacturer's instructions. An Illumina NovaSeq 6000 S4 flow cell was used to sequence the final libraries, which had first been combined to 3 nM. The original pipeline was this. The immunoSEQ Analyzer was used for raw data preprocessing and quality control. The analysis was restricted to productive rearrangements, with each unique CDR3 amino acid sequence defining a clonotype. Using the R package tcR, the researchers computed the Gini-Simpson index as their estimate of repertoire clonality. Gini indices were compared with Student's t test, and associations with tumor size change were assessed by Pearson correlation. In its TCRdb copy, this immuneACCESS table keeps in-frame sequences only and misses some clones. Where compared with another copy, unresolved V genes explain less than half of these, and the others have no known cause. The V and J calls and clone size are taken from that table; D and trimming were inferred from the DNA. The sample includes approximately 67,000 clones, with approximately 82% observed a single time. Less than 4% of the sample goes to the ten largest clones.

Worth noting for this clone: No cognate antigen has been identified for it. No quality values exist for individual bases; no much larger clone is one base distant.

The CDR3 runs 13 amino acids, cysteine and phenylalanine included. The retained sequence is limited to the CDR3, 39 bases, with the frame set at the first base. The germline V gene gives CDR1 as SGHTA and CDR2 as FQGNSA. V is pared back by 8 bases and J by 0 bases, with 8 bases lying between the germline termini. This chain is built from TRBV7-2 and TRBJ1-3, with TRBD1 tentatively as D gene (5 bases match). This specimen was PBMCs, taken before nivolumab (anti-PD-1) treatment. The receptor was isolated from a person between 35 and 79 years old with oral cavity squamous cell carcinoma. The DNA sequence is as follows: TGTGCCAGCCGCAGGGACTCTGGAAACACCATATATTTT. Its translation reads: CASRRDSGNTIYF. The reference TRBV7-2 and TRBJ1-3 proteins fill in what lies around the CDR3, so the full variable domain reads GAGVSQSPSNKVTEKGKDVELRCDPISGHTALYWYRQSLGQGLEFLIYFQGNSAPDKSGLPSDRFSAERTGGSVSTLTIQRTQQEDSAVYLCASRRDSGNTIYFGEGSWLTVV.